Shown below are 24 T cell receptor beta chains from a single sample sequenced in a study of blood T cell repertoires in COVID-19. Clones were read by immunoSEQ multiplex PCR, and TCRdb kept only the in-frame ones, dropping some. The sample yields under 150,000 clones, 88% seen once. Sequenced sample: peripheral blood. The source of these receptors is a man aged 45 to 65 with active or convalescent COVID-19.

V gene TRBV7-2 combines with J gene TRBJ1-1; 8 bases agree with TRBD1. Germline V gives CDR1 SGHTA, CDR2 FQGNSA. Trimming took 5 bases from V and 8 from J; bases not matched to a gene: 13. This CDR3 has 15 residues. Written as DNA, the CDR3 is TGTGCCAGCAGCCCGAGGACAGGGAAGGACCGCGAAGCTTTCTTT. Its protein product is CASSPRTGKDREAFF.

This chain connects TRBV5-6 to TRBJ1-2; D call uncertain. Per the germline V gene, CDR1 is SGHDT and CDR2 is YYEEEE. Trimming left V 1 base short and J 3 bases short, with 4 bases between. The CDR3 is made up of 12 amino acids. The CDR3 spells CASSLTDYGYTF. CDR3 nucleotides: TGTGCCAGCAGCTTGACGGACTATGGCTACACCTTC.

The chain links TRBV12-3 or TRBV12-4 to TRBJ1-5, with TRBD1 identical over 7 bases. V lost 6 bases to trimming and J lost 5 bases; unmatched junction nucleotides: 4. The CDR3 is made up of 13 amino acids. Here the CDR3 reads CASSDRVDQPQHF. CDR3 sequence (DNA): TGTGCCAGCAGCGACAGGGTAGATCAGCCCCAGCATTTT.

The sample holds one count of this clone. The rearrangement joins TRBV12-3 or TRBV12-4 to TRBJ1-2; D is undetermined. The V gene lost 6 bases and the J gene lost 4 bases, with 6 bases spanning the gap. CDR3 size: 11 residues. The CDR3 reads CASRLFYGYTF. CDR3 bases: TGTGCCAGCAGACTATTCTATGGCTACACCTTC.

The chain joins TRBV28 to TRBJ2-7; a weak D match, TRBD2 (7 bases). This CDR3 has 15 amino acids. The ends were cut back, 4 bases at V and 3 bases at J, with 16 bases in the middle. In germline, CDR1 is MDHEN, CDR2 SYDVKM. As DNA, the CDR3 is TGTGCCAGCAGTTCGGGGGCTAGCGGCCTCTACGAGCAGTACTTC. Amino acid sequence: CASSSGASGLYEQYF.

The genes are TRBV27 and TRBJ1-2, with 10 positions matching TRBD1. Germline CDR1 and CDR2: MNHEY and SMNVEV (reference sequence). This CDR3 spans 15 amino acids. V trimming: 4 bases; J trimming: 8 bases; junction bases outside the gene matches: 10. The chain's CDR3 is CASSYVRTGGKGYTF. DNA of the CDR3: TGTGCCAGCAGTTACGTGAGGACAGGGGGAAAGGGCTACACCTTC.

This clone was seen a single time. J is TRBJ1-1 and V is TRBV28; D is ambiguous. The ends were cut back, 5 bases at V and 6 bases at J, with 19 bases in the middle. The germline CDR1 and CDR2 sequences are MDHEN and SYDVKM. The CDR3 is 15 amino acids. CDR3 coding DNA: TGTGCCAGCAGTCCTTACTCATTCCGTCTCCCTGAAGCTTTCTTT. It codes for CASSPYSFRLPEAFF.

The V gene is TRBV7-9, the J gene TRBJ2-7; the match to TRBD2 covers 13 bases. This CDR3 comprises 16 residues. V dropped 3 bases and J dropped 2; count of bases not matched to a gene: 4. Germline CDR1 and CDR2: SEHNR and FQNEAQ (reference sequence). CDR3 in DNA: TGTGCCAGCAGCTTCGCCGGGACTAGCGGGGCCTACGAGCAGTACTTC. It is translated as CASSFAGTSGAYEQYF.

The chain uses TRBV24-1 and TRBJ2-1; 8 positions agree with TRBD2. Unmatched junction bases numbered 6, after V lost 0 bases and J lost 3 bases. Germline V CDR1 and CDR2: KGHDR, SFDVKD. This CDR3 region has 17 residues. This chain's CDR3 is CATSDLGTSGVYNEQFF. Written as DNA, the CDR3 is TGTGCCACCAGTGATTTGGGAACTAGCGGAGTCTACAATGAGCAGTTCTTC.

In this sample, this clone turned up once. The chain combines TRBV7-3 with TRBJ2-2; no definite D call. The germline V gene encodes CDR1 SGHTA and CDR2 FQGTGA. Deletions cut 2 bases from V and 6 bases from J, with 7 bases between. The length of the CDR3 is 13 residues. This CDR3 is CASSLARAGELFF. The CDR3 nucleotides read TGTGCCAGCAGCTTAGCCCGGGCCGGGGAGCTGTTTTTT.

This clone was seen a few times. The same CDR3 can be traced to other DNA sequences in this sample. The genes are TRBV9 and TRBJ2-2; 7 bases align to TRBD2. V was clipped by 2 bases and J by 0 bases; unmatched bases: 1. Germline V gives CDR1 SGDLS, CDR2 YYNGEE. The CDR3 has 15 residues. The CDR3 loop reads CASSVAGANTGELFF. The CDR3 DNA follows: TGTGCCAGCAGCGTGGCGGGAGCGAACACCGGGGAGCTGTTTTTT.

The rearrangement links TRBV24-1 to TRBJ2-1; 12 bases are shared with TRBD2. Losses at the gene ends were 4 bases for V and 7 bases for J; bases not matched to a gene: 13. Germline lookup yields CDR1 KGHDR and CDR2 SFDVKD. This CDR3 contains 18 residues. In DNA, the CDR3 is TGTGCCACCAGTGACCCACCCAAGACTAGCGGGAGATCAAATGAGCAGTTCTTC. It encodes CATSDPPKTSGRSNEQFF.

CDR3 sequence: CASSGHGVYSNQPQHF. CDR3 sequence (DNA): TGTGCCAGCAGTGGTCACGGGGTTTATAGCAATCAGCCCCAGCATTTT. The V gene is TRBV6-2 or TRBV6-3, the J gene TRBJ1-5; D call uncertain. There are 16 residues in the CDR3. V was trimmed by 5 bases and J by 0 bases, leaving 14 bases between them. Germline V CDR1 and CDR2: MNHEY, SVGEGT.

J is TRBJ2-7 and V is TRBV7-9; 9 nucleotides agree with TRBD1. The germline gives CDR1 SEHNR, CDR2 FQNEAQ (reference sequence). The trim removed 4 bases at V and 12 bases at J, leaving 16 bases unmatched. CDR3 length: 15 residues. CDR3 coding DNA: TGTGCCAGCAGCTCGGACAGGGGCACCCCCGGACGGGGGTACTTC. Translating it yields CASSSDRGTPGRGYF.

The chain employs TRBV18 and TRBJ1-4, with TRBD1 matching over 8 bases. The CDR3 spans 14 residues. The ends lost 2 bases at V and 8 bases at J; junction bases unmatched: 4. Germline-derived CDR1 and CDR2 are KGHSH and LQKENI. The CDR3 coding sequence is TGTGCCAGCTCACCAGTGCCAGGGGGCGAAAAACTGTTTTTT. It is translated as CASSPVPGGEKLFF.

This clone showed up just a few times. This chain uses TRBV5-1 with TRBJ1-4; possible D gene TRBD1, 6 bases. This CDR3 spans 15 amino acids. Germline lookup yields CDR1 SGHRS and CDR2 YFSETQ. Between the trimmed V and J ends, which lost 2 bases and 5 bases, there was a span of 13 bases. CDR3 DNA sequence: TGCGCCAGCAGCTTTAGGTTCCAGGGGAATGAAAAACTGTTTTTT. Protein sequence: CASSFRFQGNEKLFF.

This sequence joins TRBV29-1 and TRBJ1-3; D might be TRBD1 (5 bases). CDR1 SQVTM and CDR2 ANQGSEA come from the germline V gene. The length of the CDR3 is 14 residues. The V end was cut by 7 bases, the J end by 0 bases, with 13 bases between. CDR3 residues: CSARMGGSGNTIYF. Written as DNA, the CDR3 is TGCAGCGCCAGAATGGGGGGCTCTGGAAACACCATATATTTT.

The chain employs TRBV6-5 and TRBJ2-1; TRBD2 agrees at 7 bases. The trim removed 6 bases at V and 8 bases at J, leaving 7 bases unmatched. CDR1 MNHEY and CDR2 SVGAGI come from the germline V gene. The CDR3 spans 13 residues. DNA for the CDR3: TGTGCCAGCAGGACGGGGGGTAGGGATGAGCAGTTCTTC. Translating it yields CASRTGGRDEQFF.

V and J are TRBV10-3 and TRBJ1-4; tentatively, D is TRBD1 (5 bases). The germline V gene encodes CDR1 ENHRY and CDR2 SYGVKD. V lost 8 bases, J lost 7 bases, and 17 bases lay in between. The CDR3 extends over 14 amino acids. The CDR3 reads CAIAGTDGGEKLFF. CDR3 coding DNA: TGTGCCATCGCGGGGACCGACGGAGGTGAAAAACTGTTTTTT.

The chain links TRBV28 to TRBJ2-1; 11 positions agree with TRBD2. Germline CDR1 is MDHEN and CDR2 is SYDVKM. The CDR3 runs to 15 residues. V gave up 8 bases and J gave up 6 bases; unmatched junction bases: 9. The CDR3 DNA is TGTGCCAGCCAGTTAGCGGGAGGGCTTAGCAATGAGCAGTTCTTC. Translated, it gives CASQLAGGLSNEQFF.

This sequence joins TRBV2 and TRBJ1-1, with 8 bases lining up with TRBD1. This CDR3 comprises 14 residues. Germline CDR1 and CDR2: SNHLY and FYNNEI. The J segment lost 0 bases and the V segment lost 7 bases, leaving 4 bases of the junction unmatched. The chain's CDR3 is CASKPGQVNTEAFF. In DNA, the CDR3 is TGTGCCAGCAAACCGGGACAGGTGAACACTGAAGCTTTCTTT.

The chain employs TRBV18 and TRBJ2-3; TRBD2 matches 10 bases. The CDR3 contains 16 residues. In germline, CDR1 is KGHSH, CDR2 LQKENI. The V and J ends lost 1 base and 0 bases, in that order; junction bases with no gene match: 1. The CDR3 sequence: CASSPQTSGSTDTQYF. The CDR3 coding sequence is TGTGCCAGCTCACCACAGACTAGCGGGAGCACAGATACGCAGTATTTT.

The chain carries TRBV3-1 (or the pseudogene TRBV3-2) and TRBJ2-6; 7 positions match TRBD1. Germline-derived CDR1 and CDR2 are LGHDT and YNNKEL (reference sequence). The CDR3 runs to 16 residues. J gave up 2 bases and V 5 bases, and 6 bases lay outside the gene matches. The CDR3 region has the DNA TGTGCCAGCAGCTCTGACAGGGCCCCTGGGGCCAACGTCCTGACTTTC. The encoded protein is CASSSDRAPGANVLTF.

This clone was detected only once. The CDR3 is CASSVDTINQPQHF. Here the CDR3 DNA reads TGTGCCAGCAGTGTGGACACAATCAATCAGCCCCAGCATTTT. This sequence joins TRBV2 and TRBJ1-5, with D perhaps matching TRBD1 (5 bases). This CDR3 spans 14 amino acids. Germline V gene data show CDR1 as SNHLY and CDR2 as FYNNEI. Trimming removed 4 bases from V and 3 bases from J, with 10 bases in between.